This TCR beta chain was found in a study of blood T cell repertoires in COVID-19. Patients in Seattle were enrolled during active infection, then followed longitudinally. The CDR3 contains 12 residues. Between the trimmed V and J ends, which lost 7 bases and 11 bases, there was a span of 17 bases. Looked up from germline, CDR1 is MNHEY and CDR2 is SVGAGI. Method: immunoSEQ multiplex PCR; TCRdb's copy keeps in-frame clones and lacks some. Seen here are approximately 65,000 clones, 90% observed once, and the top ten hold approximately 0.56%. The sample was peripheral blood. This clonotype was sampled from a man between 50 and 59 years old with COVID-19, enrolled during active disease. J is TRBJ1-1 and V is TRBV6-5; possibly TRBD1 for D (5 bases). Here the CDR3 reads CASISNPGGAFF. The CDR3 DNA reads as TGTGCCAGCATCTCCAACCCCGGGGGGGCTTTCTTT.